This record concerns one TCR beta chain sequence. What this receptor recognizes is not known. No base-level quality is on record; no much larger clone is a single base apart. Each collaborating institution followed its own protocols to collect whole blood in K2EDTA tubes. For TCRbeta analysis, collaborators shipped samples as frozen whole blood, isolated PBMCs, or DNA extracted from either of those sample types. The sample comes from a study of blood T cell repertoires in COVID-19 (dated by TCRdb to the early 2020s). As for the study more broadly: The collaborator samples originated in the United States, Italy and Spain and spanned the acute and convalescent phases of COVID-19. Deeply sampled blood TCRbeta repertoires from subjects exposed to, actively infected with, or recovered from COVID-19 were included in the dataset. The prospective study material was composed of cDNA or gDNA derived from T cells, B-cell-depleted T cells, or PBMCs. A freely available public database, intended as a resource for researchers studying the immune response to SARS-CoV-2, is where the repertoires were released. Samples came from the ongoing ImmuneRACE study (first 160 participants) plus 1,254 subjects from 6 global collaborators. HLA class I and class II types, where available, came from metadata supplied by the sample provider rather than from assay-based typing. Sample metadata almost always included a de-identified subject ID, COVID-19 status, age in years and sex.

The immunoSEQ Assay, a bias-controlled multiplex PCR, was used to amplify TCRbeta CDR3 regions from genomic DNA. In the original analysis: Within the assay, amplification of reference gene primers was used to estimate how many nucleated cells each sample contained. Sequence reads were collapsed and filtered to measure the absolute abundance of every unique TCRbeta CDR3 rearrangement. Productive Simpson clonality was computed per sample as the square root of Simpson's diversity index over productive rearrangements. TCRdb carries this immuneACCESS record with in-frame sequences only. Its versions omit some clonotypes, under half of them owing to an unresolved V gene in the studies checked, with the rest unexplained. For V, J and clone size, that table is used; D and trimming come from the DNA. The sample contains about 93,000 clones, 80% of them found a single time. The ten largest clonotypes hold roughly 16% of the sample.

The study at large found these results: The amount of clinical and demographic metadata varied by source and participant and was provided uncurated.

The receptor comes from a human donor in a cohort sampled during active COVID-19. The sample was peripheral blood.

The CDR3 region: CASNLRAGGFNEQFF. In nucleotides, the sequence is TGTGCCAGCAACTTGCGGGCAGGGGGCTTCAATGAGCAGTTCTTC. Recombination connected TRBV6-5 to TRBJ2-1, with 8 bases matching TRBD1. The cysteine opens and the phenylalanine closes a CDR3 of 15 amino acids. The DNA shown is the 45-base CDR3, in frame from base 1. As encoded in the germline V gene, CDR1 is MNHEY while CDR2 is SVGAGI. After removal of 7 bases from V and 6 bases from J, the junction retains 11 bases not matched to a gene.